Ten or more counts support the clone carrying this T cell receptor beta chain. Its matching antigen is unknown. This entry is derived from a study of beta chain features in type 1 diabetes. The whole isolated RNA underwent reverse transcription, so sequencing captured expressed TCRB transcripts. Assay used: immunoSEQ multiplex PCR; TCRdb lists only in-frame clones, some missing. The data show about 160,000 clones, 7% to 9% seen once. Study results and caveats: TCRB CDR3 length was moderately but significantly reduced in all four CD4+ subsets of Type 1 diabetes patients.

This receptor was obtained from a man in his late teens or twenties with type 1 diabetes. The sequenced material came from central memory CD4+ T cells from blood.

The CDR3 sequence: CASSEGQYNEQFF. The CDR3 region has the DNA TGCGCCAGCAGCGAGGGACAGTACAATGAGCAGTTCTTC. The chain carries TRBV5-1 and TRBJ2-1; 7 bases agree with TRBD1. V dropped 4 bases and J dropped 4; count of bases not matched to a gene: 2. Germline CDR1 SGHRS, CDR2 YFSETQ. CDR3 length equals 13 residues. The full variable domain, with the rest looked up from reference TRBV5-1 and TRBJ2-1, is KAGVTQTPRYLIKTRGQQVTLSCSPISGHRSVSWYQQTPGQGLQFLFEYFSETQRNKGNFPGRFSGRQFSNSRSEMNVSTLELGDSALYLCASSEGQYNEQFFGPGTRLTVL.